This T cell receptor beta chain was sequenced for a study of blood T cell repertoires in COVID-19 (TCRdb year 2020). Background for the entire study: Collaborator samples came from the United States, Italy and Spain and covered acute and convalescent phases of COVID-19. Where HLA class I and class II types were available, the types were taken from metadata supplied by the sample provider, not from assay-based typing. Nearly every sample came with metadata listing a de-identified subject ID, COVID-19 status, age in years and sex. Samples were obtained from the ongoing ImmuneRACE study (first 160 participants) and from about 1,300 subjects provided by 6 global collaborators. The dataset comprised deeply sampled blood TCRbeta repertoires from subjects exposed to, actively infected with, or recovered from COVID-19. The repertoires were released in a freely available public database meant as a resource for research on the immune response to SARS-CoV-2. The prospective study material was composed of cDNA or gDNA derived from T cells, B-cell-depleted T cells, or PBMCs.

In its sample, this clone was seen once. Its antigen specificity is not known. The record has no base qualities; no much larger clone is one base away. This specimen includes other DNA sequences encoding the same CDR3. V is cut by 1 base and J by 4 bases, and the space between the germline ends is 5 bases. The CDR3 runs 13 residues from the cysteine to the phenylalanine. This entry keeps only the CDR3 DNA: 39 bases, framed from base 1. Overall results and qualifications from the work: How much clinical and demographic metadata was included differed by source and by participant, and the metadata was provided uncurated.

Participants in the prospective study were enrolled through a virtual design, were aged about 18 to 90 years, and lived in roughly 26 United States geographic areas. To assign participants to cohorts, the prospective study relied on clinical history that participants themselves reported in a screening survey and a study questionnaire. For ImmuneRACE Cohort 3, a participant was defined as recovered based on two consecutive negative NP/OP PCR tests, clearance by a healthcare professional, or resolution of symptoms. In the prospective study, whole blood, serum and a nasopharyngeal or oropharyngeal swab were collected from each participant by mobile phlebotomists. Additional blood draws and questionnaires over an approximately two-month period could optionally be provided by prospective study participants. Blood samples from the prospective study were shipped frozen or at room temperature prior to DNA extraction.

TCRbeta CDR3 regions were amplified from genomic DNA using the immunoSEQ Assay, a bias-controlled multiplex PCR. In the original analysis: Within the assay, amplification of reference gene primers was used to estimate how many nucleated cells each sample contained. To quantify the absolute abundance of each unique TCRbeta CDR3 rearrangement, sequence reads were collapsed and filtered. For each sample, productive Simpson clonality was calculated by taking the square root of Simpson's diversity index across productive rearrangements. TCRdb took over this immuneACCESS table, retaining in-frame rearrangements with V and J assigned. Such tables are incomplete; in checked studies, under half of the missing clones stem from an unresolved V gene, and the remainder is unexplained. V and J calls and clone size are as listed in that table; D and trimming were resolved from the DNA. The sample table lists 250,000 to 300,000 clones, around 92% of them with a count of one. 1.9% of the sample belongs to the ten largest clones.

The specimen sequenced was PBMCs or T cells enriched from blood (not recorded which). The sequence joins TRBV12-3 or TRBV12-4 to TRBJ1-5, with no confident D gene call. The sequence was obtained from a woman aged 60 to 75 who had recovered from COVID-19. The DNA sequence follows: TGTGCCAGCAGTTTAGGGCCGAATCAGCCCCAGCATTTT. The encoded protein is CASSLGPNQPQHF.